These 6 T cell receptor beta chains were all obtained from the same sample, sequenced in a study of blood T cell repertoires in COVID-19. The assay was immunoSEQ multiplex PCR, and TCRdb's table has in-frame clones only and misses some. The table has 140,000 or so clones, more than 80% seen once. The sequencing input was peripheral blood. These receptors were collected from a woman aged 60-75 years with active COVID-19.

This clone is a singleton in its sample. The CDR3 here is CASSLVRGETQYF. CDR3 DNA sequence: TGCGCCAGCAGCTTGGTCCGAGGAGAGACCCAGTACTTC. This chain connects TRBV5-1 to TRBJ2-5; D gene uncertain. The V gene's germline CDR1 is SGHRS and CDR2 YFSETQ. The CDR3 sequence is 13 residues long. Trimming removed 0 bases at V and 4 bases at J, with 7 bases between.

The gene calls are TRBV5-1 and TRBJ2-5; perhaps TRBD1 as D (5 bases). Trimming shortened V by 1 base and J by 5 bases, and 9 bases separated the two germline ends. The germline CDR1 and CDR2 sequences are SGHRS and YFSETQ. The CDR3 covers 13 residues. In DNA, the CDR3 is TGCGCCAGCAGCTTGCAGGGTTGGGAGACCCAGTACTTC. Translated, it gives CASSLQGWETQYF.

This clone showed up just a few times. The chain combines TRBV27 with TRBJ1-5; possible D gene TRBD1, 5 bases. V was clipped by 3 bases and J by 6 bases, with 12 bases between them. The CDR3 length is 14 residues. Germline V gives CDR1 MNHEY, CDR2 SMNVEV (reference sequence). CDR3 amino acids: CASSFSGAGQPQHF. The CDR3 DNA sequence: TGTGCCAGCAGTTTCAGCGGGGCCGGTCAGCCCCAGCATTTT.

The rearrangement uses TRBV30 and TRBJ2-4; a weak D match, TRBD1 (5 bases). V was shortened by 0 bases and J by 8 bases, with 11 bases between the two germline ends. Germline CDR1 GTSNPN, CDR2 SVGIG (reference sequence). The CDR3 length is 13 residues. The CDR3: CAWSVKGLDIQYF. CDR3 bases: TGTGCCTGGAGTGTAAAGGGGTTGGACATTCAGTACTTC. Drawing the rest from reference TRBV30 and TRBJ2-4, the complete variable domain is SQTIHQWPATLVQPVGSPLSLECTVEGTSNPNLYWYRQAAGRGLQLLFYSVGIGQISSEVPQNLSASRPQDRQFILSSKKLLLSDSGFYLCAWSVKGLDIQYFGAGTRLSVL.

In its sample, this clone was seen once. The chain has TRBV28 and TRBJ2-5, with D possibly matching TRBD2 (5 bases). V dropped 2 bases and J dropped 1 base, with 17 bases sitting between them. Looked up from germline, CDR1 is MDHEN and CDR2 is SYDVKM. This CDR3 spans 17 amino acids. The CDR3 sequence: CASSLGYGLRSQETQYF. In DNA form, the CDR3 reads TGTGCCAGCAGTTTAGGATATGGACTCCGCTCCCAAGAGACCCAGTACTTC.

This clone was seen a single time. This chain joins TRBV7-3 and TRBJ1-1; D gene uncertain. The germline CDR1 and CDR2 sequences are SGHTA and FQGTGA. This CDR3 has 15 amino acids. V was trimmed by 4 bases and J by 2 bases, leaving 14 bases between them. The CDR3: CASSSTRGKNTEAFF. The CDR3 DNA follows: TGTGCCAGCAGCTCAACCCGAGGGAAAAACACTGAAGCTTTCTTT.